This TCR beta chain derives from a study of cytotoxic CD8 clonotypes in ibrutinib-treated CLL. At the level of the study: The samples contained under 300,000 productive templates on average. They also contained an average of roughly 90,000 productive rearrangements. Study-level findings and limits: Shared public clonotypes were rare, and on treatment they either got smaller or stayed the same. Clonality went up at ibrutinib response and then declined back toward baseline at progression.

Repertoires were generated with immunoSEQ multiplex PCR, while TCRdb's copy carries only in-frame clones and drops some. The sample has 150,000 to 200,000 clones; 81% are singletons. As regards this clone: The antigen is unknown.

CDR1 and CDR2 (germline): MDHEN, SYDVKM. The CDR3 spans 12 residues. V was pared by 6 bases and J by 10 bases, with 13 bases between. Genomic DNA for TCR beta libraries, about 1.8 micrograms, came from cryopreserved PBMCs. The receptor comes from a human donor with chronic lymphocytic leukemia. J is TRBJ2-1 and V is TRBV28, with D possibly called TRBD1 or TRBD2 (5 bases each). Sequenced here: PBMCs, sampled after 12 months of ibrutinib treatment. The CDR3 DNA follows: TGTGCCAGCAGCTCCCAGTGGGGGGAGCAGTTCTTC. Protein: CASSSQWGEQFF.